A single sample gave rise to the 32 T cell receptor beta chains below, sequenced in a study of blood T cell repertoires in COVID-19. Method: immunoSEQ multiplex PCR; TCRdb's copy keeps in-frame clones and lacks some. This sample has 300,000 to 350,000 clones, with about nine tenths found just once. Sequenced sample: PBMCs or T cells enriched from blood (not recorded which). The receptors were gathered from a woman younger than 45 who had been exposed to COVID-19.

The CDR3: CASRGNNEQFF. Written as DNA, the CDR3 is TGTGCCAGCCGGGGGAACAATGAGCAGTTCTTC. The chain employs TRBV27 and TRBJ2-1; tentatively, D is TRBD2 (6 bases). This CDR3 has 11 residues. CDR1 and CDR2 from the germline V gene are MNHEY and SMNVEV (reference sequence). V was clipped by 8 bases and J by 5 bases, with 7 bases between them.

The chain couples TRBV28 to TRBJ1-5; 7 bases align to TRBD1. The V segment lost 6 bases and the J segment 3 bases; nucleotides outside the gene matches: 14. This CDR3 spans 17 amino acids. Per the germline V gene, CDR1 is MDHEN and CDR2 is SYDVKM. CDR3 in amino acids: CASSWGAGTEINQPQHF. CDR3 in DNA: TGTGCCAGCAGCTGGGGAGCCGGGACAGAGATCAATCAGCCCCAGCATTTT.

This clone was seen just once. The rearrangement joins TRBV7-9 to TRBJ1-2; D is unresolved. In germline, CDR1 is SEHNR, CDR2 FQNEAQ (reference sequence). Trimming shortened V by 1 base and J by 3 bases, and 9 bases separated the two germline ends. The CDR3 is made up of 14 amino acids. The CDR3 loop reads CASSLGSSDYGYTF. Here the CDR3 DNA reads TGTGCCAGCAGCTTAGGGTCGTCGGACTATGGCTACACCTTC.

The CDR3 DNA sequence: TGTGCCAGCAGTACCGGACAGGCGAGACAAGAGACCCAGTACTTC. Its translation: CASSTGQARQETQYF. The chain is built from TRBV6-5 and TRBJ2-5; TRBD1 matches at 7 bases. Germline CDR1 is MNHEY and CDR2 is SVGAGI. This CDR3 is 15 amino acids long. After removal of 5 bases from V and 2 bases from J, the junction contained 8 bases not matched to a gene.

V and J are TRBV27 and TRBJ2-5; D uncertain. The CDR3 extends over 13 amino acids. CDR1 is MNHEY and CDR2 is SMNVEV in the germline V gene (reference sequence). V lost 2 bases and J 2 bases, leaving 6 bases between the germline ends. CDR3 residues: CASSLLNQETQYF. The CDR3 DNA reads as TGTGCCAGCAGTTTACTAAATCAAGAGACCCAGTACTTC.

This rearrangement joins TRBV30 to TRBJ2-7; TRBD1 might be the D (5 bases). Per the germline V gene, CDR1 is GTSNPN and CDR2 is SVGIG (reference sequence). There are 13 residues in the CDR3. Deletions cut 3 bases from V and 3 bases from J, with 12 bases between. The CDR3 nucleotides are TGTGCCTGGAGCCAAAAGGGGAACTACGAGCAGTACTTC. It encodes CAWSQKGNYEQYF.

The rearrangement joins TRBV14 to TRBJ2-1; 7 positions agree with TRBD2. The CDR3 extends over 15 amino acids. Trimming at V came to 3 bases and at J to 3 bases, leaving 5 bases not matched to a gene. The germline CDR1 and CDR2 sequences are SGHDN and FVKESK. CDR3 coding DNA: TGTGCCAGCAGCCATCGACTAGCAGACTACAATGAGCAGTTCTTC. This gives the protein CASSHRLADYNEQFF.

The chain has TRBV3-1 (or the pseudogene TRBV3-2) and TRBJ2-5; the D is unclear. Germline values: CDR1 LGHDT, CDR2 YNNKEL (reference sequence). V lost 1 base and J 4 bases, leaving 16 bases between the germline ends. The CDR3 has 16 residues. The chain's CDR3 is CASSQGRRLEAETQYF. CDR3 bases: TGTGCCAGCAGCCAAGGTCGACGATTAGAGGCAGAGACCCAGTACTTC.

This clone is a singleton in its sample. This rearrangement joins TRBV12-5 to TRBJ1-5; D is perhaps TRBD1 (6 bases). This CDR3 spans 20 amino acids. The germline V gene encodes CDR1 LGHNT and CDR2 FRNRAP. Trimming took 0 bases from V and 3 from J, leaving 24 bases between them. CDR3 sequence: CASGLVLGRGPALNNQPQHF. CDR3 in DNA: TGTGCTAGTGGTTTGGTACTGGGCAGGGGACCCGCTCTCAACAATCAGCCCCAGCATTTT.

This chain links TRBV5-1 with TRBJ2-7; 8 bases match TRBD1. The length of the CDR3 is 14 residues. V shed 4 bases and J 2 bases; nucleotides not matched to a gene: 5. The germline V gene encodes CDR1 SGHRS and CDR2 YFSETQ. CDR3 DNA: TGCGCCAGCAGCCAGGTGACAGGGGCCTACGAGCAGTACTTC. Translation: CASSQVTGAYEQYF.

The J gene is TRBJ2-2, the V gene TRBV10-3; D possibly corresponds to TRBD1 (5 bases). The V gene's germline CDR1 is ENHRY and CDR2 SYGVKD. The CDR3 consists of 13 residues. The germline V and J ends were trimmed by 5 bases and 4 bases, with 8 bases remaining between them. The CDR3: CAISPGATGELFF. The CDR3 DNA sequence: TGTGCCATCAGTCCTGGGGCCACCGGGGAGCTGTTTTTT.

The rearrangement links TRBV6-5 to TRBJ1-6, with 10 bases that match TRBD1. The CDR3 runs to 16 residues. CDR1 and CDR2 (germline): MNHEY, SVGAGI. With 2 bases clipped from V and 10 bases from J, the junction kept 8 bases outside the gene matches. The CDR3 DNA reads TGTGCCAGCAGTTACACGACCGGGACAGGGGACTCACCCCTCCACTTT. Its translation: CASSYTTGTGDSPLHF.

This sequence joins TRBV18 and TRBJ1-1, with 7 bases identical to TRBD1. The CDR3 has 13 residues. The germline V gene has CDR1 KGHSH and CDR2 LQKENI. Trimming at V came to 2 bases and at J to 5 bases, leaving 2 bases not matched to a gene. The CDR3 nucleotides are TGTGCCAGCTCACCAGGGACAGAGACTGAAGCTTTCTTT. Translated: CASSPGTETEAFF.

This chain links TRBV20-1 with TRBJ2-1; possible D gene TRBD1, 6 bases. Trimming cost V 3 bases and J 3 bases, with 18 bases left between them. The CDR3 loop spans 16 amino acids. Germline assignment: CDR1 DFQATT and CDR2 SNEGSKA (reference sequence). The CDR3 sequence is CSASITGHLNYNEQFF. CDR3 DNA: TGCAGTGCTAGTATTACGGGACACCTAAACTACAATGAGCAGTTCTTC.

The chain employs TRBV11-2 and TRBJ2-5, with TRBD2 matching 11 bases. Germline CDR1 and CDR2: SGHAT and FQNNGV. V gave up 1 base and J gave up 5 bases; unmatched junction bases: 15. The CDR3 totals 19 residues. The DNA for the CDR3 is TGTGCCAGCAGCTTAGTCCCGAACCATATAGCGGGAGGGCGCGAGACCCAGTACTTC. Amino acids: CASSLVPNHIAGGRETQYF. Combining the CDR3 with reference TRBV11-2 and TRBJ2-5 gives the whole variable domain EAGVAQSPRYKIIEKRQSVAFWCNPISGHATLYWYQQILGQGPKLLIQFQNNGVVDDSQLPKDRFSAERLKGVDSTLKIQPAKLEDSAVYLCASSLVPNHIAGGRETQYFGPGTRLLVL.

The chain is built from TRBV11-3 and TRBJ2-7, with TRBD2 matching over 13 bases. The CDR3 length is 15 residues. V shed 4 bases, J shed 7 bases, and the junction held 7 bases outside the gene matches. Germline V gives CDR1 SGHNT, CDR2 YENEEA. The CDR3 reads CASSSGTSGTSEQYF. CDR3 coding DNA: TGTGCCAGCAGCTCAGGGACTAGCGGGACCTCTGAGCAGTACTTC.

V and J are TRBV6-5 and TRBJ2-7; 8 bases are shared with TRBD2. Germline CDR1 reads MNHEY; CDR2 reads SVGAGI. Germline trimming cut 5 bases from V and 3 bases from J; bases unmatched to any gene: 6. There are 14 residues in the CDR3. The DNA for the CDR3 is TGTGCCAGCAGTACCGCCGCGGGGGGCTACGAGCAGTACTTC. Encoded protein: CASSTAAGGYEQYF.

The V and J genes are TRBV5-1 and TRBJ2-5, with 10 positions matching TRBD2. The CDR3 is 17 amino acids. J gave up 5 bases and V 0 bases, and 10 bases lay outside the gene matches. The germline CDR1 and CDR2 sequences are SGHRS and YFSETQ. The CDR3 protein is CASSLEGSGRSWETQYF. The CDR3 bases are TGCGCCAGCAGCTTGGAGGGTAGCGGGAGGTCGTGGGAGACCCAGTACTTC. The full variable domain, its missing parts supplied by reference TRBV5-1 and TRBJ2-5, is KAGVTQTPRYLIKTRGQQVTLSCSPISGHRSVSWYQQTPGQGLQFLFEYFSETQRNKGNFPGRFSGRQFSNSRSEMNVSTLELGDSALYLCASSLEGSGRSWETQYFGPGTRLLVL.

J is TRBJ2-3 and V is TRBV19; 9 bases are a match to TRBD2. J gave up 0 bases and V 3 bases, and 1 base lay outside the gene matches. The CDR3 loop spans 15 amino acids. The germline CDR1 and CDR2 sequences are LNHDA and SQIVND (reference sequence). CDR3 residues: CASSMAGGSTDTQYF. CDR3 nucleotides: TGTGCCAGTAGTATGGCGGGAGGGAGCACAGATACGCAGTATTTT.

In its sample, this clone was seen once. V usage is TRBV7-3 and J usage is TRBJ2-1; the match to TRBD2 covers 10 bases. V shed 5 bases and J 7 bases; nucleotides not matched to a gene: 5. The CDR3 sequence is 14 residues long. CDR1 SGHTA and CDR2 FQGTGA come from the germline V gene. CDR3 sequence reads: CASSPGLAQNEQFF. CDR3 DNA sequence: TGTGCCAGCAGCCCGGGACTAGCGCAAAATGAGCAGTTCTTC.

This sequence joins TRBV28 and TRBJ1-4; weak D call: TRBD1 (6 bases). Looked up from germline, CDR1 is MDHEN and CDR2 is SYDVKM. Trimming left V 3 bases short and J 8 bases short, with 13 bases between. The CDR3 sequence is 14 residues long. Here the CDR3 reads CASSLLTGREKLFF. The CDR3 nucleotides are TGTGCCAGCAGTTTGTTAACAGGGCGAGAAAAACTGTTTTTT. Variable domain in full (rest from reference TRBV28 and TRBJ1-4): DVKVTQSSRYLVKRTGEKVFLECVQDMDHENMFWYRQDPGLGLRLIYFSYDVKMKEKGDIPEGYSVSREKKERFSLILESASTNQTSMYLCASSLLTGREKLFFGSGTQLSVL.

The genes are TRBV18 and TRBJ1-5, with 9 bases that match TRBD1. V dropped 3 bases and J dropped 11; count of bases not matched to a gene: 5. This CDR3 region has 13 residues. CDR1 is KGHSH and CDR2 is LQKENI in the germline V gene. CDR3 nucleotides: TGTGCCAGCTCACCGGACAGGGGTAGGGCCCAGCATTTT. Translation gives CASSPDRGRAQHF.

J is TRBJ2-2 and V is TRBV10-3; D remains unclear. Trimming left V 6 bases short and J 4 bases short, with 9 bases between. Germline-derived CDR1 and CDR2 are ENHRY and SYGVKD. The CDR3 totals 13 residues. As DNA, the CDR3 is TGTGCCATCAGGCGCAATCCCACCGGGGAGCTGTTTTTT. Encoded protein: CAIRRNPTGELFF.

This clone was seen once. The chain links TRBV28 to TRBJ1-4, with 9 positions matching TRBD1. With 3 bases clipped from V and 7 bases from J, the junction kept 6 bases outside the gene matches. The CDR3 is 15 residues long. Germline V gives CDR1 MDHEN, CDR2 SYDVKM. The CDR3 DNA is TGTGCCAGCAGTTTGTGGGACAGGGTTGGTGAAAAACTGTTTTTT. Translation gives CASSLWDRVGEKLFF.

The V gene is TRBV7-8, the J gene TRBJ2-7, with 8 bases aligning to TRBD2. The V segment lost 1 base and the J segment 4 bases; nucleotides outside the gene matches: 3. The CDR3 length is 14 residues. Germline loops: CDR1 SGHVS, CDR2 FQNEAQ. The CDR3 DNA follows: TGTGCCAGCAGCTTAGTAGCGGGGAATTACGAGCAGTACTTC. It specifies CASSLVAGNYEQYF.

The rearrangement links TRBV13 to TRBJ2-1; TRBD2 matches at 13 bases. Trimming at V came to 3 bases and at J to 8 bases, leaving 7 bases not matched to a gene. The CDR3 runs to 16 residues. Germline-derived CDR1 and CDR2 are PRHDT and FYEKMQ (reference sequence). The CDR3 region has the DNA TGTGCCAGCAGCTTGAGACTAGCGGGAGGAGTGCATGAGCAGTTCTTC. This sequence encodes CASSLRLAGGVHEQFF.

J is TRBJ1-1 and V is TRBV27; possible D gene TRBD1, 5 bases. The CDR3 sequence is 12 residues long. The V gene lost 6 bases and the J gene lost 5 bases, with 10 bases spanning the gap. CDR1 is MNHEY, CDR2 SMNVEV, per germline (reference sequence). Written as DNA, the CDR3 is TGTGCCAGCAGGTCCGGGGGGACTGAAGCTTTCTTT. Amino acid sequence: CASRSGGTEAFF.

V and J are TRBV2 and TRBJ2-1; TRBD2 is a possible D gene (5 bases). CDR3 length: 17 residues. Germline V gene data show CDR1 as SNHLY and CDR2 as FYNNEI. Trimming cost V 1 base and J 0 bases, with 13 bases left between them. The CDR3 nucleotides are TGTGCCAGCAGTGAAGGGGCTAGCCCGAGCTCCTACAATGAGCAGTTCTTC. Amino acids: CASSEGASPSSYNEQFF.

The V and J genes are TRBV5-1 and TRBJ2-1; 9 positions agree with TRBD1. The CDR3 length is 13 residues. The germline CDR1 and CDR2 sequences are SGHRS and YFSETQ. V gave up 4 bases and J gave up 14 bases; unmatched junction bases: 10. The CDR3 region is CASSPDGTGREFF. CDR3 in DNA: TGCGCCAGCAGCCCAGACGGGACAGGGCGGGAGTTCTTC.

The V and J genes are TRBV18 and TRBJ1-2; the D is unclear. V dropped 3 bases and J dropped 4 bases, with 15 bases sitting between them. Germline loops: CDR1 KGHSH, CDR2 LQKENI. The CDR3 consists of 15 residues. The CDR3 spells CASSPNLRDTYGYTF. CDR3 in DNA: TGTGCCAGCTCACCTAACCTACGGGATACCTATGGCTACACCTTC.

In its sample, this clone was seen a few times. This chain uses TRBV5-5 with TRBJ1-5; TRBD1 aligns across 7 bases. Unmatched junction bases numbered 4, after V lost 0 bases and J lost 4 bases. CDR3 length equals 15 residues. Germline V gene lookup returns CDR1 SGHKS and CDR2 YYEKEE (reference sequence). The CDR3: CASSLDRDRNQPQHF. In nucleotides, the CDR3 is TGTGCCAGCAGCTTGGACCGGGACAGAAATCAGCCCCAGCATTTT.

The rearrangement joins TRBV6-5 to TRBJ1-5; possibly TRBD1 for D (5 bases). CDR3 size: 13 residues. Between the trimmed V and J ends, which lost 7 bases and 4 bases, there was a span of 11 bases. Germline assignment: CDR1 MNHEY and CDR2 SVGAGI. DNA of the CDR3: TGTGCCAGCACCCAGGGCCAGAATCAGCCCCAGCATTTT. As protein: CASTQGQNQPQHF.